This T cell receptor (beta chain) was identified in a study of CD4+ T cells in melanoma (dated 2022 in TCRdb). With regard to the full study: Neoantigen-specific CD4+ T cells in human melanoma were investigated in the study.

From the cysteine up to the phenylalanine, the CDR3 has a length of 16 residues. The DNA shown is the 48-base CDR3, in frame from base 1. V is shortened by 1 base, J by 5 bases, and the region joining them spans 15 bases. The germline V gene (reference sequence) gives CDR1 as MNHNY and CDR2 as SVGAGI. Study-wide conclusions, independent of this receptor: Neoantigen-specific CD4+ T cells in melanoma were reported to show diverse differentiation states. Neoantigen-specific CD4+ T cells were reported to be correlated with the function of CD8+ T cells, macrophages and B cells.

The library was prepared using the immunoSEQ multiplex PCR assay. TCRdb mirrors the immuneACCESS table, restricted to in-frame sequences. Some clones are absent from its copies; in checked studies, under half trace to an unresolved V gene, and the reason for the others is unknown. The sample contains 55,000 or so clones, approximately 74% of them found a single time. The top ten constitute 4.5% to 6% of the sample. Donors were patients with melanoma. As for this clone: Which antigen it targets is not known. No clone much larger than this one lies a single base away; base qualities are absent.

The V and J segments used are TRBV6-6 and TRBJ2-1; perhaps TRBD1 is the D gene, with 5 bases matching. The TCR sequence derives from a human donor with melanoma. The source material was tumor tissue. CDR3 protein: CASSYLGQGGDNEQFF. The bases read TGTGCCAGCAGTTACTTAGGCCAGGGTGGAGACAATGAGCAGTTCTTC.